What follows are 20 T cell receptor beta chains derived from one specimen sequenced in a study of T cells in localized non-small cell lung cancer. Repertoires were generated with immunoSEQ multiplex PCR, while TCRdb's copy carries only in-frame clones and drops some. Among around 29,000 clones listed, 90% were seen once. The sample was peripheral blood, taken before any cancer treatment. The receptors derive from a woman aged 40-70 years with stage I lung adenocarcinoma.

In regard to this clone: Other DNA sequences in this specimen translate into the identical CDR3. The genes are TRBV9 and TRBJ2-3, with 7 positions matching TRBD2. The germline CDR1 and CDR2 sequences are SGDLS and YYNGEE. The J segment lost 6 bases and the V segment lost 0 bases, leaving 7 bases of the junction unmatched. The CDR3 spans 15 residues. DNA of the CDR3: TGTGCCAGCAGCGTAGGGCGGGAGCTCACGGATACGCAGTATTTT. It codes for CASSVGRELTDTQYF.

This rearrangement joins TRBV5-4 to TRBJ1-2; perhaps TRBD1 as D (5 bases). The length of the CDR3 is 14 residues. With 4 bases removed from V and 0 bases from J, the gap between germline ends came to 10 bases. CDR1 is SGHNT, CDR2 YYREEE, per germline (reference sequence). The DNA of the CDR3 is TGTGCCAGCAGCCAGGGAGGGACTAACTATGGCTACACCTTC. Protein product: CASSQGGTNYGYTF.

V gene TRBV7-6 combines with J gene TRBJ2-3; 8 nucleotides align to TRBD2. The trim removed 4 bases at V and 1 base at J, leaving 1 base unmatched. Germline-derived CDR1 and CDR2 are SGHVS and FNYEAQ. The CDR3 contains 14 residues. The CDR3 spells CASSSGLGTDTQYF. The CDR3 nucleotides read TGTGCCAGCAGCTCGGGACTAGGCACAGATACGCAGTATTTT.

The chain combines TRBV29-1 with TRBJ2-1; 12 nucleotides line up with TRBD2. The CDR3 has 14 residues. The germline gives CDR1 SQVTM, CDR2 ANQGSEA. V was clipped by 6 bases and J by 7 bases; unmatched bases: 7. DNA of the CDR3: TGCAGCGTAAGACTAGCGGGAGCGGGAAATGAGCAGTTCTTC. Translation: CSVRLAGAGNEQFF.

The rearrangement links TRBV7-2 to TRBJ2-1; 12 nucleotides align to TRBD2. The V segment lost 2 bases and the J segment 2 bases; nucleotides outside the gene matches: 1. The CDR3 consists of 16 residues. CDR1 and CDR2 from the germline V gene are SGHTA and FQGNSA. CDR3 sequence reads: CASSLTSGRTYNEQFF. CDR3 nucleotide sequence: TGTGCCAGCAGCTTAACTAGCGGGAGGACCTACAATGAGCAGTTCTTC.

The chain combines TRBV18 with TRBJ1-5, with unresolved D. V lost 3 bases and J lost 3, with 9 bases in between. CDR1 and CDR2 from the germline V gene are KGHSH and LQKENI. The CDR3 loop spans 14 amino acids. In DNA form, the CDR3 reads TGTGCCAGCTCACCCGACTCGCACAATCAGCCCCAGCATTTT. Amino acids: CASSPDSHNQPQHF.

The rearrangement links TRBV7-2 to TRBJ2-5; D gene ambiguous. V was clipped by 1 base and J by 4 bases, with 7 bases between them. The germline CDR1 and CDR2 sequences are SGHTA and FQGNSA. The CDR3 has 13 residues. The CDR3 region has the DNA TGTGCCAGCAGCTTAGGGGCAGGAGAGACCCAGTACTTC. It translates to CASSLGAGETQYF.

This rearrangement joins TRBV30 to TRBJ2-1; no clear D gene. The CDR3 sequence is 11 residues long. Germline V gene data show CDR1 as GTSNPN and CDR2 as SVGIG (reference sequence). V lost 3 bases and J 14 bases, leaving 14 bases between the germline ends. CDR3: CAWRNSRNEFF. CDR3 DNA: TGTGCCTGGAGGAATTCGCGCAATGAGTTCTTC.

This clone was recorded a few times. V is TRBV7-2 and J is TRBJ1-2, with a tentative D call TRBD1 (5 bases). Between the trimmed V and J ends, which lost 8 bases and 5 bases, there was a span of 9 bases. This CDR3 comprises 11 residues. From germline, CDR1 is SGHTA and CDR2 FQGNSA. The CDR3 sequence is CASREGYGYTF. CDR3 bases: TGTGCCAGCCGGGAGGGGTATGGCTACACCTTC.

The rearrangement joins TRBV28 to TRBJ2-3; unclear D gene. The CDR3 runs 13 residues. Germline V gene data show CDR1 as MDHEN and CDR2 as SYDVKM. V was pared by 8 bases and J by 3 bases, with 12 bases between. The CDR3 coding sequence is TGTGCCAGCCCCGCGTTGGGAACAGATACGCAGTATTTT. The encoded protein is CASPALGTDTQYF.

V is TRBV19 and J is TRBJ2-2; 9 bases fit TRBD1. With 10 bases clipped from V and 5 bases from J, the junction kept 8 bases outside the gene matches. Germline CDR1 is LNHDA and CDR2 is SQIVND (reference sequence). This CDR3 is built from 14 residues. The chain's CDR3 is CATRTGEGTGELFF. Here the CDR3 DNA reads TGTGCCACCCGGACAGGGGAGGGGACCGGGGAGCTGTTTTTT.

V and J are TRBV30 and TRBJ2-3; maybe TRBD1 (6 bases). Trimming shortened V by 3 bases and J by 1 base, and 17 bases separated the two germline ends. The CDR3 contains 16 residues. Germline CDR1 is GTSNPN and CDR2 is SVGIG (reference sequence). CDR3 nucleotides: TGTGCCTGGAGCCCTGAGGGGGAGCCTGGCACAGATACGCAGTATTTT. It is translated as CAWSPEGEPGTDTQYF. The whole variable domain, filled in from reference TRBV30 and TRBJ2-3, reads SQTIHQWPATLVQPVGSPLSLECTVEGTSNPNLYWYRQAAGRGLQLLFYSVGIGQISSEVPQNLSASRPQDRQFILSSKKLLLSDSGFYLCAWSPEGEPGTDTQYFGPGTRLTVL.

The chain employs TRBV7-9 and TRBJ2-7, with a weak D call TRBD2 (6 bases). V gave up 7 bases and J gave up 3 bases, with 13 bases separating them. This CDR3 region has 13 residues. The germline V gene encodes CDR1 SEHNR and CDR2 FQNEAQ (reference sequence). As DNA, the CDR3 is TGTGCCAGCACCTCGGGACTGGTCTACGAGCAGTACTTC. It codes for CASTSGLVYEQYF.

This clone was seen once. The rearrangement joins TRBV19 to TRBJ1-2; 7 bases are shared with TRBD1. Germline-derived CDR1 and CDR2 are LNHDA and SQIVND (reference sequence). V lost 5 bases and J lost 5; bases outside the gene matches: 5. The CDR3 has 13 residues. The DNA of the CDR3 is TGTGCCAGTAGTGTTGACAGGGAGTATGGCTACACCTTC. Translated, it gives CASSVDREYGYTF. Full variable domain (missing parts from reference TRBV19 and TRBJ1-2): DGGITQSPKYLFRKEGQNVTLSCEQNLNHDAMYWYRQDPGQGLRLIYYSQIVNDFQKGDIAEGYSVSREKKESFPLTVTSAQKNPTAFYLCASSVDREYGYTFGSGTRLTVV.

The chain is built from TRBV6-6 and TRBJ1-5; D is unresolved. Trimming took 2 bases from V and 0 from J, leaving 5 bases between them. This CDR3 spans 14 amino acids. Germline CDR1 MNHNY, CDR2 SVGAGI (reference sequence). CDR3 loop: CASSYINSNQPQHF. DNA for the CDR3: TGTGCCAGCAGTTACATCAATAGCAATCAGCCCCAGCATTTT.

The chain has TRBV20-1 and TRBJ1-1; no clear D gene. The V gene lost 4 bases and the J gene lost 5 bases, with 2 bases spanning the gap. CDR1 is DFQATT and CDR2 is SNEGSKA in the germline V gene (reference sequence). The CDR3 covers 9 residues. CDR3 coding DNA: TGCAGTGCTAAGACTGAAGCTTTCTTT. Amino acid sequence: CSAKTEAFF.

CDR3 sequence reads: CASSPPGLAGEAYNEQFF. CDR3 nucleotide sequence: TGTGCCAGCAGCCCCCCGGGACTAGCGGGAGAGGCGTACAATGAGCAGTTCTTC. The chain carries TRBV7-6 and TRBJ2-1; TRBD2 aligns across 14 bases. Germline V gene lookup returns CDR1 SGHVS and CDR2 FNYEAQ. The CDR3 runs to 18 residues. Germline trimming cut 5 bases from V and 4 bases from J; bases unmatched to any gene: 10.

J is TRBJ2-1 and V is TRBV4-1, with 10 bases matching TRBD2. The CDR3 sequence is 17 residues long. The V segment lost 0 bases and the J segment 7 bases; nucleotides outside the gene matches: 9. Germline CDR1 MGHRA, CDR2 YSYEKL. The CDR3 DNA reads TGCGCCAGCAGCCAAGATCAGCTAGCGGGAGCCACTAATGAGCAGTTCTTC. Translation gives CASSQDQLAGATNEQFF.

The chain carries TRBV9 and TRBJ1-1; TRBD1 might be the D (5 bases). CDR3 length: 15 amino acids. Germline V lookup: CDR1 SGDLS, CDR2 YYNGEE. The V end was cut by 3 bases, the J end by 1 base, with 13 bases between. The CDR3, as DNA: TGTGCCAGCAGCGCAGGACACCGTTCGAACACTGAAGCTTTCTTT. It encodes CASSAGHRSNTEAFF.

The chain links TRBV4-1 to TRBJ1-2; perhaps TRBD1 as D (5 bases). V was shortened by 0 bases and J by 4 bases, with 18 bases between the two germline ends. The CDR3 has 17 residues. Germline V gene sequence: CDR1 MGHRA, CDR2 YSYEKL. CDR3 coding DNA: TGCGCCAGCAGCCAAGATCTAGTGGGGCAGGGTAGCTATGGCTACACCTTC. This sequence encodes CASSQDLVGQGSYGYTF.